This paragraph reports one TCR beta chain. Its antigen is not identified. These data are taken from a study of T cell responses to AZD1222 COVID-19 vaccine. The study's findings and limits: Close to half of spike-specific TCRs reportedly recognize unmutated variant regions. Clonal diversity was possibly underestimated, and white British individuals and females predominated among donors. Every sample of the repertoires postdated the peak T cell response.

Per germline, CDR1 ENHRY and CDR2 SYGVKD. The CDR3 runs to 13 residues. Trimming left V 5 bases short and J 2 bases short, with 9 bases between. TCRdb's table, derived via immunoSEQ multiplex PCR, lists solely in-frame clones and lacks some. Among tens of thousands of clones listed, about four fifths were seen once. The sequenced sample was peripheral blood, obtained on day 0 of AZD1222 vaccination. The sequence was obtained from an adult in good health. The gene calls are TRBV10-3 and TRBJ1-2, with D perhaps matching TRBD1 (5 bases). As DNA, the CDR3 is TGTGCCATCAGTACGACAGAGAACTATGGCTACACCTTC. Its translation is CAISTTENYGYTF.